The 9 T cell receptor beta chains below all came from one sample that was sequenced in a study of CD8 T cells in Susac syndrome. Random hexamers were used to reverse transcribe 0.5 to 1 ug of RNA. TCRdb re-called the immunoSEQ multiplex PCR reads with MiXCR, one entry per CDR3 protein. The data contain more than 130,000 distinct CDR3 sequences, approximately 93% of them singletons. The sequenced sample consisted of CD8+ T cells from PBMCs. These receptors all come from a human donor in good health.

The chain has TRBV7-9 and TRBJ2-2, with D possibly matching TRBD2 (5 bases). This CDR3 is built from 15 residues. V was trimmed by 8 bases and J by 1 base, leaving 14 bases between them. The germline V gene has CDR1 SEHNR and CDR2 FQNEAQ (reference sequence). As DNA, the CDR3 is TGTGCCAGCCCCCCGGGAACTATGAACACCGGGGAGCTGTTTTTT. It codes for CASPPGTMNTGELFF. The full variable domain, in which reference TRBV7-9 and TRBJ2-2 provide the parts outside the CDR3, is DTGVSQNPRHKITKRGQNVTFRCDPISEHNRLYWYRQTLGQGPEFLTYFQNEAQLEKSRLLSDRFSAERPKGSFSTLEIQRTEQGDSAMYLCASPPGTMNTGELFFGEGSRLTVL.

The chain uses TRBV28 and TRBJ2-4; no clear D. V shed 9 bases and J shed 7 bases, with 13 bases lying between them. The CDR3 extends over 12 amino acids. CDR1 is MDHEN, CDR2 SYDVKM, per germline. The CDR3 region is CASNLPGNIQYF. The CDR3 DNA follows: TGTGCCAGTAATCTCCCAGGCAACATTCAGTACTTC.

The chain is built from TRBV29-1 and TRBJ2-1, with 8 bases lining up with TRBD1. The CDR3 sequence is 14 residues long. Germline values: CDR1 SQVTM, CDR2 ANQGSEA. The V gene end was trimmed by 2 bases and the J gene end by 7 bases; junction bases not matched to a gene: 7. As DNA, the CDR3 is TGCAGCGTTGAAATGGGACAGGTTAGGAATGAGCAGTTCTTC. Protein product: CSVEMGQVRNEQFF.

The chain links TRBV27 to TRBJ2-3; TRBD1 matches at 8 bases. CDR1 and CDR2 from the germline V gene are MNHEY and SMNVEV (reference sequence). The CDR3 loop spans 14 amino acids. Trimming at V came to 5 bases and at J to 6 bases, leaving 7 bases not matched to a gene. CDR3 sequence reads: CASSTDRERDTQYF. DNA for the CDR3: TGTGCCAGCAGTACGGACAGGGAGAGGGATACGCAGTATTTT.

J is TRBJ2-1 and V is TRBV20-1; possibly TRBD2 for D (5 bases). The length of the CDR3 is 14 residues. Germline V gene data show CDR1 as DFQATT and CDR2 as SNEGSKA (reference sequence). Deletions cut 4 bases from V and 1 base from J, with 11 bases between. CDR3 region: CSATGLLSYNEQFF. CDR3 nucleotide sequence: TGCAGTGCTACCGGACTGTTGTCCTACAATGAGCAGTTCTTC.

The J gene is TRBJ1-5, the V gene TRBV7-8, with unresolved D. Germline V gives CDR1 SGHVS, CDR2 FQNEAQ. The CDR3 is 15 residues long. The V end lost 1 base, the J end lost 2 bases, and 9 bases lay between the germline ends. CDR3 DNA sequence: TGTGCCAGCAGCTTAGTGGGATTGGGCAATCAGCCCCAGCATTTT. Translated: CASSLVGLGNQPQHF.

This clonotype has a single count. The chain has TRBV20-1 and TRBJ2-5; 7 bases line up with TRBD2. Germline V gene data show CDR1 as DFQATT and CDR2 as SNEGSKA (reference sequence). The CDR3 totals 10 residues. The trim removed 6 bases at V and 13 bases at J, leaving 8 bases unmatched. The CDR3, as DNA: TGCAGTGCCGGTCCTAGCGGCACGTACTTC. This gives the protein CSAGPSGTYF.

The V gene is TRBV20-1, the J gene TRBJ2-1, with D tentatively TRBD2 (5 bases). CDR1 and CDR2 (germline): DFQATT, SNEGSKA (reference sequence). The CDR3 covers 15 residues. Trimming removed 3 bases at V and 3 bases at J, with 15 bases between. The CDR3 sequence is CSARSPEESYNEQFF. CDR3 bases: TGCAGTGCTAGGTCCCCGGAGGAGAGCTACAATGAGCAGTTCTTC.

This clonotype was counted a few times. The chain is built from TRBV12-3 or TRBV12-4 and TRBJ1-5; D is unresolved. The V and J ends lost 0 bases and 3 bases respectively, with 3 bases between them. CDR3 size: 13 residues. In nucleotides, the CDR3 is TGTGCCAGCAGTTTAGCCCCCAATCAGCCCCAGCATTTT. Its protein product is CASSLAPNQPQHF.